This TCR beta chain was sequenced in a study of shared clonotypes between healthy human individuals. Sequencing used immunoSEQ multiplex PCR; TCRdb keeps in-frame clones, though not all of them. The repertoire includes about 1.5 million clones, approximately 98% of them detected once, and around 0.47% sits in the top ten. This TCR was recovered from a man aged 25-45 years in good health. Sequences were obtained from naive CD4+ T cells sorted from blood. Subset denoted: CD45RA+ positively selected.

The CDR3 DNA follows: TGTGCCAGCAGCTTCCCCGCCGGGGGGGGCAATGAGCAGTTCTTC. Its translation: CASSFPAGGGNEQFF. The chain employs TRBV7-9 and TRBJ2-1; TRBD2 matches 8 bases. The trim removed 3 bases at V and 6 bases at J, leaving 7 bases unmatched. The CDR3 extends over 15 amino acids. The germline V gene has CDR1 SEHNR and CDR2 FQNEAQ (reference sequence). Full variable domain (missing parts from reference TRBV7-9 and TRBJ2-1): DTGVSQNPRHKITKRGQNVTFRCDPISEHNRLYWYRQTLGQGPEFLTYFQNEAQLEKSRLLSDRFSAERPKGSFSTLEIQRTEQGDSAMYLCASSFPAGGGNEQFFGPGTRLTVL.